This TCR beta chain was identified in a study of CD8 T cells in Susac syndrome. Reverse transcription of about 0.45 to 1 ug RNA was carried out with random hexamers. MiXCR was run by TCRdb on the immunoSEQ multiplex PCR reads, yielding one entry per CDR3 protein. The repertoire consists of approximately 190,000 distinct CDR3 sequences, with roughly nine tenths occurring once and the leading ten covering about 0.09%. Peripheral blood CD8+ and CD4+ T cells were profiled by TCR beta sequencing. CD8+ and CD4+ T cells were negatively isolated; TEMRA cells were FACS-enriched. Per germline, CDR1 DFQATT and CDR2 SNEGSKA (reference sequence). The CDR3 runs 14 residues. V was trimmed by 0 bases and J by 8 bases, leaving 16 bases between them.

The chain combines TRBV20-1 with TRBJ1-2; no clear D. The sequence derives from a human donor with Susac syndrome. The sequenced sample was CD4+ T cells from PBMCs. The CDR3 DNA follows: TGCAGTGCTAGAGATGTACAAACCCCATGGGGCTACACCTTC. Its translation: CSARDVQTPWGYTF.